Detailed here is one T cell receptor beta chain. Its antigen is not yet known. Base-call qualities are not available, and no considerably larger clone is one nucleotide away. The cohort consisted of some 670 healthy bone marrow donors. All cohort members were sampled while nominally healthy, although unrecorded immune exposures were likely present. The donor was CMV seronegative and belonged to the group of 352 seronegative cohort members. A peripheral blood sample was provided by each donor, and peripheral blood mononuclear cells were used for TCR beta sequencing. Genomic DNA was extracted from the blood cell samples with the Qiagen DNeasy Blood Extraction Kit. Library preparation was by the immunoSEQ multiplex PCR assay. For the multiplex PCR, a mixture combining 60 forward primers for TCR Vbeta segments and 13 reverse primers for TCR Jbeta segments was used. A multiplex PCR assay on genomic DNA amplified the CDR3 region of rearranged TCR beta genes. Amplified TCR beta libraries were sequenced as 87-base-pair reads on the Illumina HiSeq System. As for the original processing: In a later analysis, about 80 million unique TCR beta chains were counted across the 500 to 850 repertoires, and roughly 11 million of these chains were shared by at least two donors. To remove PCR and sequencing errors, raw reads were error-corrected and collapsed into unique sequences using a nearest-neighbor algorithm that merged closely related sequences. To assign V, D and J gene segments, CDR3 sequences were aligned to IMGT reference sequences. For a sequence to be retained, at least a six-nucleotide match to both a V gene segment and a J gene segment was required. A rearrangement counted as productive if the CDR3 had no stop codons and remained in frame with V and J, and every other rearrangement counted as non-productive. CDR3 was defined according to IMGT convention as the region running from the second conserved V-encoded cysteine to the conserved J-encoded phenylalanine. The earlier analysis of about 620 of the donors excluded sequences that lacked an unambiguous match to a single V gene segment. In an earlier analysis of some 590 of the donors, a V segment was called functional when productive rearrangements were above 56.7%, and segregating when the standard deviation between donors exceeded 5%. A statistical classification framework was developed to diagnose cytomegalovirus status using the catalog of TCR beta chain sequences. A later analysis assigned V and J genes by comparing TCR nucleotide sequences with IMGT/GENE-DB human TR gene sequences. In a later analysis, CDR3 sequences and most-parsimonious VDJ recombination scenarios were assigned using the TCRdist pipeline. In a later analysis, each TCR beta chain was defined by its CDR3 amino acid sequence together with its V-gene family, and reads without a unique V-gene family were excluded. In a later analysis, several hundred highly shared, low-generation-probability nucleotide sequences were removed to address suspected cross-contamination and a sequencing artifact. In a later analysis, a clonal expansion index for each public chain was calculated from normalized within-repertoire ranks of inferred template counts. A later analysis computed generation probabilities with a VDJ recombination model fitted to out-of-frame rearrangements, and checked the results against IGoR. In a later analysis, hypergeometric tests were used to score TCR-TCR, TCR-HLA and TCR-CMV co-occurrence, with a repertoire-size bias correction applied to TCR pairs. A later analysis estimated false discovery rates by permuting HLA or CMV assignments 20 times. In a later analysis, co-occurring TCRs were grouped with DBSCAN, and TCRdist sequence similarity was added when clustering was performed within HLA-allele-positive subsets. For co-occurrence clustering, repertoires with fewer than 30,000 or more than 120,000 public chains were excluded, along with a handful of repertoires with anomalous nucleotide sharing. TCRdb mirrors the immuneACCESS table, restricted to in-frame sequences. Some clones are absent from its copies; in checked studies, under half trace to an unresolved V gene, and the reason for the others is unknown. For V, J and clone size, that table is used; D and trimming come from the DNA. Present in this sample are 150,000 or so clones, 70% to 80% of which were seen just once. Together, the top ten hold roughly 1% of the sample.

The source of the sample is a study of cytomegalovirus exposure and HLA in healthy donors (dated by TCRdb to the late 2010s). About the study as a whole: According to an earlier analysis of around 600 of the donors, about 180 million T cells yielded roughly 100 million unique TCR beta sequences and approximately 280 Gb of sequence data. A later genetic analysis took genome-wide SNP genotypes for about 65% of the 666 donors and used that subset as a discovery cohort. Along with the roughly 700-subject first cohort, a separate validation cohort of roughly 110 different subjects was used. In the later analysis, no new phenotypic data were used to find candidate immune exposures; instead, reliance was placed on TCR beta sequences and their occurrence across donors. Donor age, sex, ethnicity and CMV serostatus were compiled alongside the repertoire data. A later analysis re-analyzed previously published TCR beta repertoires from approximately 670 donors and added high-resolution HLA genotyping to study TCR occurrence patterns. Because of strong linkage in the cohort, five DR-DQ haplotypes were treated as single units for association and clustering. The study was designed to test whether signatures of past pathogen exposure could be identified by cataloging public T cell receptors. Across some 400 genotyped donors of the cohort, an average of 235,054 unique TCR beta nucleotide sequences per donor were sequenced, and roughly 20% of those sequences were non-productive. All discovery cohort repertoires had been generated using a single sequencing platform. To predict cytomegalovirus infection status, the study brought together high-throughput TCR immunosequencing, statistical association of individual TCRs with disease status, and machine learning. Typing coverage varied by locus: roughly 620-630 donors for A, B, C, DRB1 and DQB1; more than 500 for DQA1; over 600 for DPA1; 450 to 480 for DPB1. The study used immunosequencing to profile the T cell repertoires of 666 subjects and linked those repertoires to cytomegalovirus serostatus. An earlier analysis of 587 of the donors applied high-throughput TCR beta sequencing to assess whether each TCR beta V gene segment acted as functional or pseudogenic. Among the roughly 400 genotyped donors, 81% belonged to the genetic ancestry cluster associated with self-reported Caucasian donors. Both class I and class II loci were covered by HLA typing, at four-digit resolution. Roughly 320 gigabases of sequencing data and around 80 million unique TCR sequences made up an early release that covered fewer than 650 HLA-typed donors.

On the study overall, not on this receptor specifically: Because the 87-base-pair reads could not distinguish some IMGT-functional V segments, including TRBV6-2 and TRBV6-3, those segments were excluded. Correlated functional status among segregating V segments might reflect linkage disequilibrium, but an unknown experimental factor could not be ruled out. A further reported finding was that TCR beta sequences accurately predicted the HLA-A and HLA-B alleles for most subjects in the first cohort. The study listed 164 TCR beta chains as associated with cytomegalovirus. The sequencing pipeline was judged likely to have produced a cluster of highly shared sequence variants as a technical artifact. A few of the identified cytomegalovirus-associated TCR beta chains were confirmed in vitro to be specific for cytomegalovirus antigens. Cytomegalovirus status was reported to be diagnosed by the classifier with high specificity and sensitivity in both the original and validation cohorts. Assigning TCR associations to individual alleles was difficult when HLA alleles, especially DR and DQ, strongly co-occurred. The cohort was sequenced for TCR beta chains only, and without alpha or paired-chain data the features that could be detected were limited. In an earlier analysis of over 550 of the donors, most TCR beta V segments were observed in productive rearrangements about 90% or about 30% of the time, broadly matching IMGT annotations. Most TCR sequences were seen in very few donors, while some public TCRs were found in many individuals. A later genetic analysis reported fewer N-insertions in productive TCRs among donors in an Asian-associated ancestry cluster than the 666-donor mean. In a later analysis, TCR association rates were found to vary across HLA loci, with the most associated TCRs seen for DRB1 alleles and the fewest for HLA-C alleles. The authors suggested that the approach could potentially be extended to other disease states and immunological phenotypes. In a later analysis, HLA-associated TCR beta chains were found to be more clonally expanded and to have lower generation probabilities than equally common non-associated chains. Because HLA typing was missing for some donors at each locus, association tests included only the typed subset. A later analysis associated about 18,000 TCR beta sequences with specific HLA alleles at a false discovery rate of 0.05. Most CMV-associated TCR beta chains appeared to be HLA-restricted in a later analysis, and the HLA associations seemed to be driven largely by CMV exposure. Over 15 rarely observed V segments, including chromosome 9 orphons, were excluded from the earlier analysis of a few hundred of the donors because counts were too low. A later genetic analysis associated a missense DCLRE1C variant with V-gene and J-gene trimming of TCR beta chains, and an independent cohort replicated the association. In a later analysis, several top co-occurrence clusters were reported to appear linked to parvovirus B19, influenza, CMV and Epstein-Barr virus. Presence/absence analyses assumed roughly uniform sequencing depth across donors, an assumption that may not hold. The only immune exposure information available for the cohort was CMV serostatus.

CDR1 is given as SGHVS and CDR2 as FNYEAQ, both from the germline V gene. V gives up 5 bases and J gives up 6 bases, and the segment between their germline ends measures 14 bases. Counted from cysteine to phenylalanine, this CDR3 has 13 amino acids. Just CDR3 DNA is preserved here, 39 bases in frame from base 1. The sample was PBMCs. The TCR comes from a woman aged 35 to 49 in good health and CMV-seronegative. The chain employs TRBV7-6 and TRBJ2-7; TRBD2 might be the D gene, on 5 matching bases. The CDR3 loop reads CASSTVVGGEQYF. The DNA sequence follows: TGTGCCAGCAGCACAGTGGTCGGAGGCGAGCAGTACTTC.